Listed below are T cell receptor beta chains from one sample, sequenced in a study of post-analysis software for immune sequencing data. TCRdb reprocessed the PCR reads via MiXCR and lists one record per CDR3 protein. The sample gives more than 450,000 distinct CDR3 sequences, 40% to 50% of which show up once; roughly 1.7% is in the top ten. The sequenced sample consisted of blood. The source is a girl between 5 and 17 years old with multiple sclerosis. Both conserved end residues are part of each CDR3. A D gene is named only where the DNA matches it firmly. Clone size, where shown, is once, few, many, or a class for clones that have expanded.

j_call | v_call | clone_size | d_call | cdr3_aa | cdr3_nt
TRBJ2-7 | TRBV6-2/TRBV6-3 | NA | NA | CASTLRVGTGVYEQYF | TGTGCCAGCACCTTGAGAGTCGGGACTGGAGTCTACGAGCAGTACTTC
TRBJ2-1 | TRBV10-3 | NA | TRBD1 | CAISRTGGIFEQFF | TGTGCCATCTCAAGGACAGGGGGGATATTCGAGCAGTTCTTC
TRBJ2-7 | TRBV20-1 | NA | TRBD1 | CSARGWDREYEQYF | TGCAGTGCTAGGGGGTGGGACAGAGAGTACGAGCAGTACTTC
TRBJ2-7 | TRBV29-1 | once | TRBD1 | CSASDRGSEQYF | TGCAGCGCTTCGGACAGGGGGAGCGAGCAGTACTTC
TRBJ2-3 | TRBV3-1 | NA | NA | CASSPGRVGTDTQYF | TGTGCCAGCAGCCCCGGGAGAGTCGGCACAGATACGCAGTATTTT
TRBJ2-7 | TRBV7-2 | many | NA | CASSLTLQYEQYF | TGTGCCAGCAGCTTAACACTTCAGTACGAGCAGTACTTC
TRBJ1-1 | TRBV5-1 | NA | TRBD1 | CASSLVGQGTEAFF | TGCGCCAGCAGCTTGGTGGGACAGGGGACTGAAGCTTTCTTT
TRBJ2-3 | TRBV12-3/TRBV12-4 | many | TRBD2 | CASSPSLGGYYSTDTQYF | TGTGCCAGCAGTCCTAGTTTGGGAGGGTACTACTCCACAGATACGCAGTATTTT
TRBJ2-1 | TRBV20-1 | NA | TRBD2 | CSASYRGTSGSNEQFF | TGCAGTGCTAGCTACCGTGGGACTAGCGGAAGCAATGAGCAGTTCTTC
TRBJ1-3 | TRBV5-6 | NA | NA | CASMGSGNTIYF | TGTGCCAGCATGGGATCCGGAAACACCATATATTTT
TRBJ2-7 | TRBV9 | few | NA | CASSVVPSSYEQYF | TGTGCCAGCAGCGTAGTTCCGAGCTCCTACGAGCAGTACTTC
TRBJ2-7 | TRBV20-1 | NA | NA | CSARGLPSGPSNHEQYF | TGCAGTGCTAGAGGGCTACCTTCGGGACCCAGTAATCACGAGCAGTACTTC
TRBJ2-1 | TRBV5-1 | NA | NA | CASSPVPVRGDEQFF | TGCGCCAGCAGCCCCGTGCCCGTAAGGGGTGATGAGCAGTTCTTC
TRBJ1-2 | TRBV5-1 | NA | NA | CASSARDAVYGYTF | TGCGCCAGCAGCGCCCGGGACGCCGTATATGGCTACACCTTC
TRBJ2-7 | TRBV12-3/TRBV12-4 | NA | NA | CASSKTPSGEQYF | TGTGCCAGCAGTAAGACCCCTTCAGGGGAGCAGTACTTC
TRBJ1-2 | TRBV7-9 | few | NA | CASSLSDSSLNYGYTF | TGTGCCAGCAGCCTATCCGACAGCTCCCTTAACTATGGCTACACCTTC
TRBJ2-1 | TRBV5-1 | NA | TRBD1 | CASSPELSGQRSEKFF | TGCGCCAGCAGCCCCGAATTGTCGGGACAGCGATCCGAAAAGTTCTTC
TRBJ1-2 | TRBV12-3/TRBV12-4 | NA | NA | CASSLGTDYYGYTF | TGTGCCAGCAGTTTAGGGACAGACTACTATGGCTACACCTTC
TRBJ2-7 | TRBV10-3 | NA | TRBD1 | CAISESRGTVNYEQYF | TGTGCCATCAGTGAGTCTCGAGGGACAGTCAACTACGAGCAGTACTTC
TRBJ2-4 | TRBV5-1 | few | TRBD1 | CASSLPGQGANIQYF | TGCGCCAGCAGCTTACCGGGACAGGGGGCGAACATTCAGTACTTC
TRBJ1-2 | TRBV30 | NA | TRBD1 | CAWSLKDRPTF | TGTGCCTGGAGCCTAAAGGACAGGCCCACCTTC
TRBJ1-1 | TRBV20-1 | few | TRBD1 | CSAQTTGVNTEAFF | TGCAGTGCACAAACGACAGGGGTGAACACTGAAGCTTTCTTT
TRBJ1-2 | TRBV20-1 | NA | NA | CSAREDRVEGYTF | TGCAGTGCTAGAGAGGACAGAGTGGAAGGCTACACCTTC
TRBJ2-5 | TRBV5-6 | NA | TRBD2 | CASSPPVAGGETQYF | TGTGCCAGCAGCCCCCCTGTAGCGGGGGGGGAGACCCAGTACTTC
TRBJ2-5 | TRBV6-6 | few | TRBD2 | CASSYPRTSAKETQYF | TGTGCCAGCAGTTACCCCCGGACTAGCGCGAAAGAGACCCAGTACTTC
TRBJ2-7 | TRBV20-1 | once | NA | CSAMGPGAYEQYF | TGCAGTGCTATGGGCCCGGGGGCCTACGAGCAGTACTTC
TRBJ1-1 | TRBV3-1 | NA | NA | CASSPRGTEAFF | TGTGCCAGCAGCCCCCGGGGGACTGAAGCTTTCTTT
TRBJ2-3 | TRBV5-1 | NA | NA | CASSLRGRIDTDTQYF | TGCGCCAGCAGTCTGCGGGGGCGTATCGACACAGATACGCAGTATTTT
TRBJ2-1 | TRBV20-1 | NA | TRBD2 | CSALRTSGAMQFF | TGCAGTGCTCTTAGGACTAGCGGGGCGATGCAGTTCTTC
TRBJ2-1 | TRBV5-1 | NA | NA | CASSPRVGYNEQFF | TGCGCCAGCAGCCCCAGGGTCGGCTACAATGAGCAGTTCTTC
TRBJ1-1 | TRBV7-2 | NA | NA | CASSLGAHLEAFF | TGTGCCAGCAGCTTAGGGGCCCACTTGGAAGCTTTCTTT
TRBJ2-1 | TRBV7-6 | NA | NA | CASSLFTGNNEQFF | TGTGCCAGCAGCTTATTTACAGGGAACAATGAGCAGTTCTTC
TRBJ2-1 | TRBV12-3/TRBV12-4 | NA | TRBD1 | CASSHRDRGRNEQFF | TGTGCCAGCAGTCACCGGGACAGGGGGCGGAATGAGCAGTTCTTC
TRBJ2-3 | TRBV5-1 | NA | TRBD1 | CASGYGTGSDTQYF | TGCGCCAGCGGATACGGGACAGGGTCAGATACGCAGTATTTT
TRBJ2-3 | TRBV5-1 | few | TRBD2 | CASSLAGSGATDTQYF | TGCGCCAGCAGCTTGGCCGGTAGCGGGGCTACAGATACGCAGTATTTT
TRBJ2-1 | TRBV7-7 | few | TRBD2 | CASSLAMASGVNEQFF | TGTGCCAGCAGCTTAGCGATGGCTAGCGGGGTGAATGAGCAGTTCTTC
TRBJ1-1 | TRBV2 | NA | NA | CASSEVFSGVLSHAEAFF | TGTGCCAGCAGTGAAGTTTTCTCCGGGGTCCTTTCGCACGCTGAAGCTTTCTTT
TRBJ1-5 | TRBV29-1 | NA | TRBD1 | CSVSSGTGTQPQHF | TGCAGCGTTTCTTCCGGGACAGGGACACAGCCCCAGCATTTT
TRBJ2-1 | TRBV5-1 | few | TRBD1 | CASRPDPGQAYNEQFF | TGCGCCAGCAGACCTGACCCGGGACAGGCCTACAATGAGCAGTTCTTC
TRBJ2-7 | TRBV14 | NA | NA | CASSFGASYEQYF | TGTGCCAGCAGCTTCGGGGCCTCCTACGAGCAGTACTTC
TRBJ2-3 | TRBV6-5 | NA | NA | CASSQGRRRTTDTQYF | TGTGCCAGCAGCCAAGGACGGCGACGGACCACAGATACGCAGTATTTT
TRBJ2-3 | TRBV10-3 | few | NA | CAISVPGTDTQYF | TGTGCCATCAGTGTACCGGGAACAGATACGCAGTATTTT
TRBJ2-2 | TRBV5-1 | NA | TRBD1 | CASSPRGQVILGNTGELFF | TGCGCCAGCAGCCCACGCGGACAGGTGATACTCGGGAACACCGGGGAGCTGTTTTTT
TRBJ2-3 | TRBV7-9 | NA | NA | CASSPREGSDTDTQYF | TGTGCCAGCAGCCCTCGAGAGGGGTCGGACACAGATACGCAGTATTTT
TRBJ2-3 | TRBV4-1 | NA | NA | CASSQEEPAQFTDTQYF | TGCGCCAGCAGCCAAGAAGAACCCGCACAGTTCACAGATACGCAGTATTTT
TRBJ1-2 | TRBV5-5 | few | TRBD1 | CASSRTGVQDYGYTF | TGTGCCAGCAGCCGAACAGGGGTCCAGGACTATGGCTACACCTTC
TRBJ1-1 | TRBV12-3/TRBV12-4 | NA | NA | CASNIGQRAEAFF | TGTGCCAGCAACATCGGACAGCGAGCTGAAGCTTTCTTT
TRBJ2-5 | TRBV7-2 | NA | TRBD2 | CASSLSSGLAEETQYF | TGTGCCAGCAGCTTAAGTTCCGGACTAGCGGAAGAGACCCAGTACTTC
TRBJ2-7 | TRBV13 | NA | TRBD1 | CASSLVGQGNSYEQYF | TGTGCCAGCAGCTTAGTGGGACAGGGGAACTCCTACGAGCAGTACTTC
TRBJ2-3 | TRBV12-3/TRBV12-4 | NA | NA | CASAGGVDTQYF | TGTGCCAGCGCGGGCGGGGTAGATACGCAGTATTTT
TRBJ1-1 | TRBV6-4 | few | TRBD1 | CASSEGQFTEAFF | TGTGCCAGCAGTGAGGGACAGTTCACTGAAGCTTTCTTT
TRBJ2-1 | TRBV20-1 | NA | TRBD2 | CSAKRGPPLDEQFF | TGCAGTGCGAAGCGGGGGCCACCCCTCGATGAGCAGTTCTTC
TRBJ2-4 | TRBV6-5 | NA | NA | CASRLDTSYNEQYF | TGTGCCAGTCGGTTGGACACCTCCTACAATGAGCAGTACTTC
TRBJ2-7 | TRBV9 | NA | NA | CASSVGHTSAGEQYF | TGTGCCAGCAGCGTAGGGCATACGAGCGCAGGGGAGCAGTACTTC
TRBJ2-3 | TRBV5-1 | NA | NA | CASSWTDTTDTQYF | TGCGCCAGCAGCTGGACGGACACCACAGATACGCAGTATTTT